This entry is about one T cell receptor beta chain. Its specific antigen is unknown. No much larger clonotype is one base removed from it; base qualities were not supplied. Clipping removes 0 bases from V and 5 bases from J, with 8 as the unmatched junction base count. From a lookup of the germline V gene, CDR1 and CDR2 are SGHAT and FQNNGV. Inclusive of the bounding cysteine and phenylalanine, the CDR3 is 16 residues long. The kept DNA is CDR3 alone, 48 bases in frame from the first base. The protocol used for the library was the immunoSEQ multiplex PCR assay. The multiplex PCR relied on a mix of 60 forward primers for TCR Vbeta segments and 13 reverse primers for TCR Jbeta segments. Amplification of the CDR3 region of rearranged TCR beta genes was performed with a multiplex PCR assay on genomic DNA. On the Illumina HiSeq System, the amplified TCR beta libraries were sequenced as 87-base-pair reads. On the study's bioinformatics: Across the 666 repertoires, a later analysis counted 78 million or so unique TCR beta chains, roughly 11 million of which were shared by at least two donors. Raw reads were error-corrected and collapsed into unique sequences by a nearest-neighbor algorithm in which closely related sequences were merged to remove PCR and sequencing errors. CDR3 sequences were aligned to IMGT reference sequences to assign V, D and J gene segments. Each retained sequence needed at least a six-nucleotide match to both a V gene segment and a J gene segment. Rearrangements were classified as productive when the CDR3 lacked stop codons and remained in frame with V and J, and all other rearrangements were classified as non-productive. Following IMGT convention, CDR3 was defined as the stretch from the second conserved V-encoded cysteine up to the conserved J-encoded phenylalanine. In an earlier analysis of 500 to 650 of the donors, sequences lacking an unambiguous match to a single V gene segment were excluded. An earlier analysis of almost 600 of the donors classified V segments as functional when productive rearrangements were above 56.7% and as segregating when the standard deviation between donors was above 5%. A statistical classification framework was built for diagnosing cytomegalovirus status from the catalog of TCR beta chain sequences. V and J gene assignment, in a later analysis, came from comparing TCR nucleotide sequences with IMGT/GENE-DB human TR gene sequences. A later analysis assigned CDR3 sequences and most-parsimonious VDJ recombination scenarios with the TCRdist pipeline. In a later analysis, each TCR beta chain was defined by its CDR3 amino acid sequence together with its V-gene family, and reads without a unique V-gene family were excluded. A later analysis removed 450 to 600 highly shared, low-generation-probability nucleotide sequences to deal with suspected cross-contamination and a sequencing artifact. In a later analysis, a clonal expansion index for each public chain was calculated from normalized within-repertoire ranks of inferred template counts. A later analysis computed generation probabilities with a VDJ recombination model fitted to out-of-frame rearrangements, and checked the results against IGoR. Hypergeometric tests were used in a later analysis to score TCR-TCR, TCR-HLA and TCR-CMV co-occurrence, with a repertoire-size bias correction applied to the TCR pairs. A later analysis estimated false discovery rates by permuting HLA or CMV assignments 20 times. In a later analysis, co-occurring TCRs were grouped with DBSCAN, and TCRdist sequence similarity was added when clustering was performed within HLA-allele-positive subsets. Repertoires with fewer than 30,000 or more than 120,000 public chains were left out of co-occurrence clustering, as were four to six repertoires with anomalous nucleotide sharing. TCRdb carries this immuneACCESS record with in-frame sequences only. Its versions omit some clonotypes, under half of them owing to an unresolved V gene in the studies checked, with the rest unexplained. That table gives V, J and clone size, and the DNA gave D and trimming. The sample table holds fewer than 110,000 clones, of which over 70% were seen once. The ten largest clones add up to 4% of the sample.

In total, approximately 610 healthy bone marrow donors made up the cohort. Cohort members were all nominally healthy when sampled, although unrecorded immune exposures were likely present. The donor was CMV seropositive and belonged to the group of more than 250 seropositive cohort members. A peripheral blood sample was collected from each donor, and TCR beta sequencing was performed on peripheral blood mononuclear cells. Genomic DNA was extracted from the blood cell samples with the Qiagen DNeasy Blood Extraction Kit. These data are taken from a study of cytomegalovirus exposure and HLA in healthy donors (dated by TCRdb to 2017 to 2019). In the study overall: According to an earlier analysis of 587 of the donors, roughly 180 million T cells yielded 95 million to 140 million unique TCR beta sequences and 276 Gb of sequence data. All discovery cohort repertoires had been generated on a single sequencing platform. The study was designed to test whether signatures of past pathogen exposure could be identified by cataloging public T cell receptors. The study profiled the T cell repertoires of 550 to 700 subjects by immunosequencing and related them to cytomegalovirus serostatus. In a later genetic analysis, genome-wide SNP genotypes for about three fifths of the roughly 670 donors were used, and that subset was treated as a discovery cohort. The later analysis used no new phenotypic data to find candidate immune exposures, relying instead on TCR beta sequences and their occurrence across donors. Along with the 666-subject first cohort, a separate validation cohort of some 130 different subjects was used. HLA typing covered class I and class II loci at four-digit resolution. To predict cytomegalovirus infection status, the study brought together high-throughput TCR immunosequencing, statistical association of individual TCRs with disease status, and machine learning. An earlier analysis of around 580 of the donors used high-throughput TCR beta sequencing to judge whether each TCR beta V gene segment behaved as functional or pseudogenic. Donor age, sex, ethnicity and CMV serostatus were collected together with the repertoire data. The number of typed donors differed by locus: roughly 629-640 for A, B, C, DRB1 and DQB1; approximately 530 for DQA1; roughly 600 for DPA1; and some 470 for DPB1. Among approximately 370 genotyped donors of the cohort, an average of approximately 240,000 unique TCR beta nucleotide sequences was sequenced per donor, of which approximately 18% were non-productive. Among the approximately 420 genotyped donors, about 83% belonged to the genetic ancestry cluster associated with self-reported Caucasian donors. A later analysis re-analyzed previously published TCR beta repertoires from roughly 690 donors and added high-resolution HLA genotyping to study TCR occurrence patterns. Four or five DR-DQ haplotypes were handled as single units for association and clustering because linkage in the cohort was strong. An early release that covered about 600 HLA-typed donors contained about 300 gigabases of sequencing data and tens of millions of unique TCR sequences.

What the study reported, not specific to this receptor: Some IMGT-functional V segments, including TRBV6-2 and TRBV6-3, could not be told apart with the 87-base-pair reads, so those segments were excluded. The classifier was reported to diagnose cytomegalovirus status with high specificity and sensitivity in both the original and validation cohorts. Because some donors lacked HLA typing at each locus, the association tests relied only on the typed subset. Compared with equally common non-associated chains, HLA-associated TCR beta chains in a later analysis were more clonally expanded and had lower generation probabilities. Assigning TCR associations to individual alleles was difficult when HLA alleles, especially DR and DQ, strongly co-occurred. Roughly uniform sequencing depth across donors was assumed in presence/absence analyses, although this assumption may not hold. CMV serostatus was the only immune exposure information available for the cohort. In a later genetic analysis, a missense DCLRE1C variant was associated with V-gene and J-gene trimming of TCR beta chains, and the association was replicated in an independent cohort. According to a later analysis, most CMV-associated TCR beta chains appeared to be HLA-restricted, and the HLA associations seemed to be driven largely by CMV exposure. The authors suggested that the approach could potentially be extended to other disease states and immunological phenotypes. In a later analysis, TCR association rates were found to vary across HLA loci, with the most associated TCRs seen for DRB1 alleles and the fewest for HLA-C alleles. According to a later analysis, parvovirus B19, influenza, CMV and Epstein-Barr virus appeared linked to several top co-occurrence clusters. While some public TCRs were present in many individuals, most TCR sequences turned up only very rarely across donors. In vitro tests confirmed that a few of the cytomegalovirus-associated TCR beta chains recognize cytomegalovirus antigens. A group of highly shared sequence variants was considered likely to be a technical artifact of the sequencing pipeline. Linkage disequilibrium might explain the correlated functional status among segregating V segments, but an unknown experimental factor could not be ruled out. The study listed 170 or so TCR beta chains as associated with cytomegalovirus. Because counts were too low, 15 to 20 rarely observed V segments, including chromosome 9 orphons, were excluded from the earlier analysis of some 540 of the donors. A further reported finding was that TCR beta sequences accurately predicted the HLA-A and HLA-B alleles for most subjects in the first cohort. At a false discovery rate of 0.05, a later analysis linked roughly 17,000 TCR beta sequences to specific HLA alleles. In an earlier analysis of roughly 560 of the donors, most TCR beta V segments were observed in productive rearrangements about 87% or about 30% of the time, broadly matching IMGT annotations. According to a later genetic analysis, donors in an Asian-associated ancestry cluster had fewer N-insertions in productive TCRs than the roughly 670-donor mean. In this cohort, only TCR beta chains were sequenced, and detectable features were limited by the absence of alpha or paired-chain data.

The clonotype was recovered from a man in his fifties or sixties in good health and CMV-seropositive. Recombination connected TRBV11-2 to TRBJ2-7; 9 nucleotides in the junction match TRBD2. Sequencing input: PBMCs. CDR3 region: CASSLDRASGVDEQYF. DNA sequence: TGTGCCAGCAGCTTAGATCGGGCTAGCGGGGTCGACGAGCAGTACTTC.